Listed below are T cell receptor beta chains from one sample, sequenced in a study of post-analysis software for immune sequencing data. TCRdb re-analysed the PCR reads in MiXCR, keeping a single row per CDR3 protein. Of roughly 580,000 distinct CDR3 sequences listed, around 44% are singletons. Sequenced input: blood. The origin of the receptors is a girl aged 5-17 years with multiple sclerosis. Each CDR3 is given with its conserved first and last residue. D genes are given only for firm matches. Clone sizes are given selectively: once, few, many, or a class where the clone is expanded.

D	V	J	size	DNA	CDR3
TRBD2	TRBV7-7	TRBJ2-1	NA	TGTGCTAGCAGCCCGGGACTAGCGGGAGGCGACAATGAGCAGTTCTTC	CASSPGLAGGDNEQFF
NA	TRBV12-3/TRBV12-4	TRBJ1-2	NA	TGTGCCAGCAGTGGAGACAGGTTTAACTATGGCTACACCTTC	CASSGDRFNYGYTF
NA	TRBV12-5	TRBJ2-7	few	TGTGCTAGTGGTTTGGGGGCCGGGTCCCTCTACGAGCAGTACTTC	CASGLGAGSLYEQYF
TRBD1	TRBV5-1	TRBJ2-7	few	TGCGCCAGCAGCTTGGCCAGGGGGAGACACGAGCAGTACTTC	CASSLARGRHEQYF
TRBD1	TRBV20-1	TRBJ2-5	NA	TGCAGTGCTTCCACAGGGGTAGAGACCCAGTACTTC	CSASTGVETQYF
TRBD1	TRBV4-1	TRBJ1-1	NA	TGCGCCAGCAGCCAAAGGGGAGGGGGCGCGTTTACTGAAGCTTTCTTT	CASSQRGGGAFTEAFF
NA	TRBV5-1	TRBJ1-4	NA	TGCGCCAGCAGCCCGGGTTCGAGCAGGGGCCCGATTGAAAAACTGTTTTTT	CASSPGSSRGPIEKLFF
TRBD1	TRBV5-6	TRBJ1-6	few	TGTGCCAGCAGCTTTACGGACAGGGGCAGGGCACCCCTCCACTTT	CASSFTDRGRAPLHF
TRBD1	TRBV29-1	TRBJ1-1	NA	TGCAGCGTTGAAGATCAGGGGGTCGCGACTGAAGCTTTCTTT	CSVEDQGVATEAFF
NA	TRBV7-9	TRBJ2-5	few	TGTGCCAGCAGCCCTACCGGGACTCCCGTTGGGGAGACCCAGTACTTC	CASSPTGTPVGETQYF
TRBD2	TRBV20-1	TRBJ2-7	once	TGCAGTGCTAGAACTAGCGGGGGGTTTGTGTACGAGCAGTACTTC	CSARTSGGFVYEQYF
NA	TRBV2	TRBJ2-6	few	TGTGCCAGCAGTGATGGGGGCTTTTCGACAGGCCCTATCCTCTCTGGGGCCAACGTCCTGACTTTC	CASSDGGFSTGPILSGANVLTF
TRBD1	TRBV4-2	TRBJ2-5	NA	TGTGCCAGCAGCCAAGAACTAGGACAGGGGCAAGAGACCCAGTACTTC	CASSQELGQGQETQYF
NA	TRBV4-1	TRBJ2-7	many	TGCGCCAGCAGCCAAGGCAAGCCTTCCTACGAGCAGTACTTC	CASSQGKPSYEQYF
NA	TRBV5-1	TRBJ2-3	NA	TGCGCCAGCAGATCTGGCAGCGTCACAGATACGCAGTATTTT	CASRSGSVTDTQYF
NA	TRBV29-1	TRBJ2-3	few	TGCAGCGTTGAAGAGTGGATAGGGACCCGGGATACGCAGTATTTT	CSVEEWIGTRDTQYF
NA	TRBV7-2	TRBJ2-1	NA	TGTGCCAGCAGCTCTAGCAGCACCACAGACCAAGAGACCCAGTTCTTC	CASSSSSTTDQETQFF
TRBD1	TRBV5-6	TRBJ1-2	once	TGTGCCAGCAGCTTGCGTGACAGTTGGGACAGATTAAACTATGGCTACACCTTC	CASSLRDSWDRLNYGYTF
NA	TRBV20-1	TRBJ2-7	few	TGCAGTGCTAGAGACCCCCGGGCCTCGTTTCGCTCCTACGAGCAGTACTTC	CSARDPRASFRSYEQYF
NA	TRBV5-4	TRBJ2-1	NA	TGTGCCAGCAGCTTGGCTGGGCTAGCGCTTTACAATGAGCAGTTCTTC	CASSLAGLALYNEQFF
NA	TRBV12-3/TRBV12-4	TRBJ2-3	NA	TGTGCCAGCAGTTTATGGATAGCAGATACGGAGTATTTT	CASSLWIADTEYF
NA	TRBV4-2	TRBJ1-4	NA	TGTGCCAGCAGCCAAGGCAGGACTGCAACTAATGAAAAACTGTTTTTT	CASSQGRTATNEKLFF
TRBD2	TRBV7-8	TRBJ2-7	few	TGTGCCAGCAGCCCGCGACCAGGACTAGCGGGGGCGACCTACGAGCAGTACTTC	CASSPRPGLAGATYEQYF
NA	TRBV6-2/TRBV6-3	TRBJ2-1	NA	TGTGCCAGCAGACTAGAACGGATAGACAATGAGCAGTTCTTC	CASRLERIDNEQFF
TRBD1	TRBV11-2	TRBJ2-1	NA	TGTGCCAGCAGCTTAACCCGGGACAGGGGTTCGCGCTCCTACAATGAGCAGTTCTTC	CASSLTRDRGSRSYNEQFF
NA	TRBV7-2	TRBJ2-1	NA	TGTGCCAGCAGCTTAGCCCCAGCCCATGAGCAGTTCTTC	CASSLAPAHEQFF
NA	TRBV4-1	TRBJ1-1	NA	TGCGCCAGCAGCCAAGATGGGACCGGGGCGGACACTGAAGCTTTCTTT	CASSQDGTGADTEAFF
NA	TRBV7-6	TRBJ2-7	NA	TGTGCCAGCAGCTTAGGTCCCAGGACGGCCTACGAGCAGTACTTC	CASSLGPRTAYEQYF
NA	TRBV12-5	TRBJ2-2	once	TGTGCTAGTGGTTTGGCCAGGGGATTTTCCGGGGAGCTGTTTTTT	CASGLARGFSGELFF